This is a list of T cell receptor beta chains from one sample in a study of blood T cell repertoires in COVID-19. Clones were read by immunoSEQ multiplex PCR, and TCRdb kept only the in-frame ones, dropping some. The table shows approximately 250,000 clones, with 84% occurring only once. Specimen: peripheral blood. The receptors derive from a man in his fifties or sixties with acute or convalescent COVID-19. CDR3s include the opening cysteine and the closing phenylalanine or tryptophan. A D gene is named only where the DNA matches it firmly. Size values are once, few and many counts, or a class for expanded clones, and some rows have none.

TRBD2	NA	TRBV7-9	TRBJ2-3	CASSLTSGRNPGTQYF	TGTGCCAGCAGCCTAACTAGCGGGAGGAATCCAGGTACGCAGTATTTT
TRBD1	NA	TRBV27	TRBJ1-1	CASSPSQGARYTEAFF	TGTGCCAGCAGTCCTTCGCAGGGGGCACGATATACTGAAGCTTTCTTT
TRBD1	NA	TRBV2	TRBJ2-3	CASSETGQGVRTDTQYF	TGTGCCAGCAGTGAAACTGGCCAGGGGGTTAGAACAGATACGCAGTATTTT
NA	NA	TRBV28	TRBJ1-1	CASSLGVRGTEAFF	TGTGCCAGCAGTTTGGGGGTAAGGGGGACTGAAGCTTTCTTT
TRBD2	NA	TRBV5-4	TRBJ2-5	CASSLDLVASGSDETQYF	TGTGCCAGCAGCTTGGACCTGGTGGCTAGCGGGAGTGACGAGACCCAGTACTTC
NA	NA	TRBV3-1/TRBV3-2	TRBJ1-4	CASSQDLIFLTSPEKLFF	TGTGCCAGCAGCCAAGATCTCATCTTTCTAACTTCGCCCGAAAAACTGTTTTTT
TRBD2	NA	TRBV27	TRBJ2-7	CASSLSLAGVRVEQYF	TGTGCCAGCAGTTTATCGCTAGCGGGAGTGCGGGTAGAGCAGTACTTC
NA	few	TRBV12-3/TRBV12-4	TRBJ1-1	CASSAVLRAEAFF	TGTGCCAGCAGCGCGGTCCTGAGGGCTGAAGCTTTCTTT
TRBD2	NA	TRBV11-3	TRBJ2-3	CASSLLSGGGYDTQYF	TGTGCCAGCAGCCTACTTAGCGGGGGTGGATACGATACGCAGTATTTT
NA	NA	TRBV19	TRBJ1-5	CASGGGSNQPQHF	TGTGCCAGCGGGGGGGGCTCCAATCAGCCCCAGCATTTT
TRBD1	few	TRBV7-9	TRBJ1-3	CASSLRVTGGNTIYF	TGTGCCAGCAGTCTTAGAGTGACAGGGGGAAACACCATATATTTT